This T cell receptor (beta chain) was sequenced during a study of T cells in Graves' hyperthyroidism and ophthalmopathy. At the level of the study: Staff took peripheral blood when the initial diagnosis was made, before any treatment began. Whole-study findings and limits: Most thyroid clonotypes that were expanded above 0.001 also turned up in blood.

The V gene lost 11 bases and the J gene lost 4 bases, with 21 bases spanning the gap. Germline V gene data show CDR1 as MNHEY and CDR2 as SVGAGI. The CDR3 has 14 residues. The hyperthyroidism was newly diagnosed and had lasted under 2 months; the patients were aged 18 to 65. On the basis of clinical symptoms, serum thyroxine and TRAb, thyroid ultrasound and orbital computed tomography, diagnoses were made. The table lists this clonotype with a few counts. The antigen remains unidentified. Authors of the study amplified TCR beta CDR3 regions from RNA transcripts. An initial round of RT-PCR targeting the TCR CDR3 relied on the HTBI primer set. TCRdb re-called the multiplex PCR reads through MiXCR, storing one row per CDR3 protein. Found here are over 700,000 distinct CDR3 sequences, roughly a third of them singletons; the top ten hold less than 35%.

What was sequenced was blood. The gene calls are TRBV6-5 and TRBJ2-7; D ambiguous. The sequence came from a woman in her 40s with Graves' hyperthyroidism. The CDR3 loop is CALRVDNFPYEQYF. The CDR3 DNA sequence: TGTGCCCTCCGGGTCGACAACTTCCCATACGAGCAGTACTTC.